The 13 T cell receptor beta chains reported below all come from one sample, sequenced in a study of CD8 T cells in Susac syndrome. RNA was extracted with the RNeasy kit, and a quantity of roughly 0.45 to 1 ug was reverse transcribed using random hexamers. TCRdb used MiXCR to reprocess the immunoSEQ multiplex PCR reads, holding one entry per CDR3 protein. This table holds 200,000 to 250,000 distinct CDR3 sequences, approximately 95% found once. Specimen: CD4+ T cells from PBMCs. These receptors were collected from a human donor with multiple sclerosis.

This clonotype was seen a handful of times. V usage is TRBV2 and J usage is TRBJ1-1, with unresolved D. In germline, CDR1 is SNHLY, CDR2 FYNNEI. CDR3 length: 13 amino acids. With 6 bases removed from V and 1 base from J, the gap between germline ends came to 9 bases. The CDR3 spells CASRPGGNTEAFF. The CDR3 DNA reads TGTGCCAGCAGGCCCGGCGGGAACACTGAAGCTTTCTTT.

This chain joins TRBV29-1 and TRBJ2-2; TRBD1 or TRBD2 may be the D gene (5 bases each). Between the trimmed V and J ends, which lost 7 bases and 3 bases, there was a span of 12 bases. In germline, CDR1 is SQVTM, CDR2 ANQGSEA. This CDR3 comprises 13 residues. The CDR3 protein is CSGGSGYTGELFF. The CDR3 DNA follows: TGCAGCGGGGGGAGCGGTTACACCGGGGAGCTGTTTTTT.

This clonotype was counted between two and nine times. The chain joins TRBV30 to TRBJ2-4; maybe TRBD1 (6 bases). The CDR3 has 14 amino acids. V shed 0 bases and J shed 1 base, with 7 bases lying between them. From germline, CDR1 is GTSNPN and CDR2 SVGIG (reference sequence). As DNA, the CDR3 is TGTGCCTGGAGTGTAAGGGGGGCCAAAAACATTCAGTACTTC. Its translation: CAWSVRGAKNIQYF.

In this sample, this clonotype turned up once. The rearrangement uses TRBV27 and TRBJ1-6; possibly TRBD1 for D (5 bases). The CDR3 is made up of 13 amino acids. CDR1 and CDR2 from the germline V gene are MNHEY and SMNVEV (reference sequence). The germline V and J ends were trimmed by 5 bases and 10 bases, with 12 bases remaining between them. The CDR3 DNA sequence: TGTGCCAGCAGTAGACGAAGGGGATCACCCCTCCACTTT. This gives the protein CASSRRRGSPLHF.

J is TRBJ1-2 and V is TRBV28, with TRBD1 as a possible D gene (6 bases). V was cut by 7 bases and J by 3 bases, with 18 bases left in between. This CDR3 spans 15 amino acids. Germline V lookup: CDR1 MDHEN, CDR2 SYDVKM. The DNA of the CDR3 is TGTGCCAGCACCCAACGGGGGGCGGGGGACTATGGCTACACCTTC. Translating gives CASTQRGAGDYGYTF.

The gene calls are TRBV24-1 and TRBJ2-3, with 8 nucleotides matching TRBD1. CDR3 length equals 14 residues. The V and J ends lost 9 bases and 0 bases, in that order; junction bases with no gene match: 4. Germline lookup yields CDR1 KGHDR and CDR2 SFDVKD. CDR3 sequence: CATSGGLSTDTQYF. CDR3 bases: TGTGCCACCTCAGGGGGCTTAAGCACAGATACGCAGTATTTT.

The chain is built from TRBV20-1 and TRBJ1-2; the D gene is possibly TRBD1 (5 bases). V was shortened by 5 bases and J by 4 bases, with 14 bases between the two germline ends. In germline, CDR1 is DFQATT, CDR2 SNEGSKA (reference sequence). CDR3 size: 13 residues. This CDR3 reads CSAGATGLYGYTF. The CDR3 DNA reads as TGCAGTGCTGGGGCCACAGGACTCTATGGCTACACCTTC.

This chain links TRBV7-9 with TRBJ1-2; D unclear. V lost 5 bases to trimming and J lost 4 bases, with 14 bases between them. The germline V gene encodes CDR1 SEHNR and CDR2 FQNEAQ (reference sequence). CDR3 size: 14 residues. The DNA for the CDR3 is TGTGCCAGCAGCCTCAGGCAGGCTCTCTATGGCTACACCTTC. It codes for CASSLRQALYGYTF.

The chain is built from TRBV20-1 and TRBJ1-2; D is possibly TRBD1 (6 bases). The V and J ends lost 4 bases and 4 bases respectively, with 19 bases between them. Germline V gene data show CDR1 as DFQATT and CDR2 as SNEGSKA (reference sequence). The CDR3 runs 15 residues. The CDR3 here is CSATAGTRHLYGYTF. The CDR3, as DNA: TGCAGTGCTACCGCCGGGACACGCCATCTCTATGGCTACACCTTC.

The chain joins TRBV7-3 to TRBJ2-3; D is undetermined. This CDR3 comprises 15 residues. Deletions cut 2 bases from V and 2 bases from J, with 11 bases between. Germline V gene sequence: CDR1 SGHTA, CDR2 FQGTGA. The CDR3 is CASSLHSTYTDTQYF. The CDR3, as DNA: TGTGCCAGCAGCTTACATAGCACCTACACAGATACGCAGTATTTT.

The CDR3 sequence: CASSARDEQFF. The CDR3 DNA is TGCGCCAGCAGCGCCCGCGATGAGCAGTTCTTC. The chain joins TRBV5-1 to TRBJ2-1; unclear D gene. The CDR3 sequence is 11 residues long. The germline CDR1 and CDR2 sequences are SGHRS and YFSETQ. V gave up 4 bases and J gave up 8 bases, with 7 bases separating them. Complete variable domain (other parts from reference TRBV5-1 and TRBJ2-1): KAGVTQTPRYLIKTRGQQVTLSCSPISGHRSVSWYQQTPGQGLQFLFEYFSETQRNKGNFPGRFSGRQFSNSRSEMNVSTLELGDSALYLCASSARDEQFFGPGTRLTVL.

The rearrangement links TRBV7-3 to TRBJ2-1; 8 nucleotides line up with TRBD2. The J segment lost 10 bases and the V segment lost 3 bases, leaving 8 bases of the junction unmatched. CDR3 length equals 14 residues. Germline V gives CDR1 SGHTA, CDR2 FQGTGA. The CDR3 region has the DNA TGTGCCAGCAGCTTGGACGGGGGGGCCCGGGAGCAGTTCTTC. Translating it yields CASSLDGGAREQFF.

The chain is built from TRBV15 and TRBJ2-3; 8 bases are shared with TRBD2. Unmatched junction bases numbered 7, after V lost 3 bases and J lost 2 bases. This CDR3 comprises 16 residues. Germline values: CDR1 LNHNV, CDR2 YYDKDF (reference sequence). The CDR3 loop is CATSSPGGGITDTQYF. CDR3 bases: TGTGCCACCAGCAGCCCGGGAGGGGGGATCACAGATACGCAGTATTTT. Drawing the rest from reference TRBV15 and TRBJ2-3, the complete variable domain is DAMVIQNPRYQVTQFGKPVTLSCSQTLNHNVMYWYQQKSSQAPKLLFHYYDKDFNNEADTPDNFQSRRPNTSFCFLDIRSPGLGDTAMYLCATSSPGGGITDTQYFGPGTRLTVL.